The rows below give T cell receptor beta chains drawn from one sample of a study of quantifying T cell responses using KT2 cells. TCRdb reprocessed the UMI-ligation and nested PCR reads via MiXCR and lists one record per CDR3 protein. The sample yields over 25,000 distinct CDR3 sequences, about 9.4% seen once. Sequencing was performed on PBMCs spiked with cells of the T cell clone KT2. The receptors come from a human donor. Both conserved end residues are part of each CDR3. D genes are given only for firm matches. Clone size appears in some rows only: once, few, many, or a class for an expanded clone.

.	TRBV18	many	TRBJ1-2	CASSLSRGQEGYTF	TGTGCCAGCTCACTCTCCCGGGGGCAGGAGGGCTACACCTTC
.	TRBV7-3	many	TRBJ2-4	CASSFDSKNIQYF	TGTGCCAGCAGCTTCGATTCCAAAAACATTCAGTACTTC
.	TRBV6-6	many	TRBJ1-3	CASSPVRGAGNTIYF	TGTGCCAGCAGTCCCGTCCGGGGTGCAGGAAACACCATATATTTT
.	TRBV6-1	.	TRBJ2-2	CARARDPGEELFF	TGTGCCAGGGCCCGGGACCCTGGGGAGGAGCTGTTTTTT
.	TRBV11-2	many	TRBJ2-5	CASSTGSPSQYF	TGTGCCAGCAGTACAGGGTCCCCATCCCAGTACTTC
.	TRBV7-2	few	TRBJ2-2	CASSFDGNSGELFF	TGTGCCAGCAGCTTTGACGGGAACTCCGGGGAGCTGTTTTTT
.	TRBV6-2/TRBV6-3	few	TRBJ2-5	CASSLPDWTQYF	TGTGCCAGCAGTTTACCCGATTGGACCCAGTACTTC
TRBD2	TRBV14	.	TRBJ2-3	CASSQDLGTSGTDTQYF	TGTGCCAGCAGCCAAGATCTCGGGACTAGCGGCACAGATACGCAGTATTTT
.	TRBV7-9	many	TRBJ2-1	CASSFWGGGESDEQFF	TGTGCCAGCAGCTTTTGGGGGGGCGGTGAAAGCGATGAGCAGTTCTTC
TRBD1	TRBV7-9	many	TRBJ1-1	CASSLGLQGANTEAFF	TGTGCCAGCAGCTTGGGGCTACAGGGGGCGAACACTGAAGCTTTCTTT
.	TRBV20-1	many	TRBJ2-4	CSAGGGPTKNIQYF	TGCAGTGCTGGGGGGGGGCCAACCAAAAACATTCAGTACTTC
TRBD1	TRBV14	few	TRBJ1-2	CASSQVDRVRGYTF	TGTGCCAGCAGCCAAGTCGACAGGGTGCGAGGCTACACCTTC
.	TRBV18	many	TRBJ1-6	CASFPGQPNRPLHF	TGTGCCAGCTTCCCGGGACAACCAAACCGACCCCTCCACTTT
TRBD1	TRBV6-5	many	TRBJ2-1	CASRVDRGQYNEQFF	TGTGCCAGCAGAGTGGACAGGGGGCAATACAATGAGCAGTTCTTC
.	TRBV12-3/TRBV12-4	few	TRBJ1-1	CASSLQDTEAFF	TGTGCCAGCAGTTTACAGGACACTGAAGCTTTCTTT
.	TRBV11-2	.	TRBJ2-3	CASSLLGNTDTQYF	TGTGCCAGCAGCTTATTGGGGAACACAGATACGCAGTATTTT
TRBD1	TRBV5-1	few	TRBJ2-3	CASSSDRATQYF	TGCGCCAGCAGCTCAGACAGGGCTACGCAGTATTTT
TRBD1	TRBV30	.	TRBJ1-1	CAWSQGGNTEAFF	TGTGCCTGGAGTCAGGGGGGCAACACTGAAGCTTTCTTT
.	TRBV19	few	TRBJ2-1	CASSIGTNYNEQFF	TGTGCCAGTAGTATCGGGACCAACTACAATGAGCAGTTCTTC
.	TRBV2	.	TRBJ1-5	CASSEGAGFQPQHF	TGTGCCAGCAGTGAAGGGGCAGGGTTTCAGCCCCAGCATTTT
TRBD2	TRBV7-1	few	TRBJ2-3	CASSTGRLSGADTQYF	TGTGCCAGCAGCACAGGGAGGCTTAGCGGGGCAGATACGCAGTATTTT
.	TRBV7-9	many	TRBJ2-1	CASSLEGQGKREQFF	TGTGCCAGCAGCTTAGAGGGTCAGGGGAAACGTGAGCAGTTCTTC
.	TRBV29-1	few	TRBJ1-2	CSVEWDDYGYTF	TGCAGCGTTGAATGGGATGACTATGGCTACACCTTC
TRBD1	TRBV29-1	few	TRBJ1-1	CSTRTGFVIGTEAFF	TGCAGCACCCGGACAGGGTTTGTCATCGGCACTGAAGCTTTCTTT
.	TRBV29-1	few	TRBJ2-5	CSVERAGLETQYF	TGCAGCGTTGAACGCGCCGGCCTGGAGACCCAGTACTTC
.	TRBV27	few	TRBJ1-6	CASSTGLGSPLHF	TGTGCCAGCAGTACAGGGCTCGGGTCACCCCTCCACTTT
.	TRBV7-8	many	TRBJ1-1	CASSSGQNSGTEAFF	TGTGCCAGCAGCTCCGGACAGAACTCGGGGACTGAAGCTTTCTTT
.	TRBV29-1	many	TRBJ1-5	CSVELGRHSNQPQHF	TGCAGCGTTGAACTGGGGAGGCATAGCAATCAGCCCCAGCATTTT
TRBD1	TRBV7-9	few	TRBJ2-7	CASRPRDSESYEQYF	TGTGCCAGCAGACCCCGGGACAGCGAGTCCTACGAGCAGTACTTC
TRBD1	TRBV18	few	TRBJ2-4	CASSPPTIGGPMTKNIQYF	TGTGCCAGCTCACCACCAACGATAGGGGGCCCCATGACCAAAAACATTCAGTACTTC
.	TRBV12-3/TRBV12-4	few	TRBJ1-2	CASRSDSSTDFSYGYTF	TGTGCCAGCAGGTCCGACAGCTCCACCGATTTTTCCTATGGCTACACCTTC
TRBD1	TRBV9	.	TRBJ1-2	CASSVDRQGPNYGYTF	TGTGCCAGCAGCGTAGACAGACAGGGGCCTAACTATGGCTACACCTTC
.	TRBV18	many	TRBJ2-5	CASSPLPRETQYF	TGTGCCAGCTCGCCCCTCCCCCGGGAGACCCAGTACTTC